This T cell receptor (beta chain) was profiled in a study of OX40 agonist ivuxolimab in advanced cancers. Study background: The patients received ivuxolimab by intravenous route every 2 weeks at 0.01 to 10 mg/kg. Patients were 65% to 85% male with ages roughly 23 to 79, mean about 65. Notes on the study in general: Average numbers of expanded clones were greater in CD8+ T cells than in CD4+.

This clone was observed a single time. As yet, its antigen is unknown. Produced via immunoSEQ multiplex PCR; TCRdb's table is partial and in-frame only. This sample has about 68,000 clones, with approximately 80% found just once. The germline CDR1 and CDR2 sequences are LNHNV and YYDKDF (reference sequence). The V end lost 5 bases, the J end lost 4 bases, and 14 bases lay between the germline ends. The CDR3 contains 14 residues. The receptor comes from an adult with an advanced solid tumor such as melanoma, head and neck, liver or kidney cancer. The chain recombines TRBV15 with TRBJ1-2, with a possible D match to TRBD1 (5 bases). Sequencing used CD4+ or CD8+ T cells sorted from blood, obtained in a trial of the OX40 agonist ivuxolimab. CDR3 sequence: CATSPREYGYGYTF. Here the CDR3 DNA reads TGTGCCACCAGCCCCAGGGAATACGGCTATGGCTACACCTTC.